A single sample is the source of the 16 T cell receptor beta chains below, sequenced in a study of shared clonotypes between healthy human individuals. The method was immunoSEQ multiplex PCR; TCRdb's version includes in-frame clones alone and lacks a portion of them. The table shows about 510,000 clones, with less than 96% occurring only once. What was sequenced was naive CD4+ T cells sorted from blood. Subset of the sample: CD45RA+ positively selected. Receptor source: a woman aged 25-40 years in good health.

This clone was detected only once. The chain uses TRBV2 and TRBJ2-5, with a weak D call TRBD2 (6 bases). The J call may be incorrect, as the DNA end agrees better with TRBJ2-7. CDR1 is SNHLY and CDR2 is FYNNEI in the germline V gene. This CDR3 spans 13 amino acids. CDR3: CASKRGGNYEQYF. CDR3 nucleotide sequence: TGTGCCAGCAAGAGGGGAGGTAACTACGAGCAGTACTTC.

V is TRBV18 and J is TRBJ2-2; 9 bases map to TRBD2. There are 16 residues in the CDR3. V gave up 0 bases and J gave up 4 bases; unmatched junction bases: 3. Per germline, CDR1 KGHSH and CDR2 LQKENI. The CDR3 DNA sequence: TGTGCCAGCTCACCACCGAGGACTAGCGTCACCGGGGAGCTGTTTTTT. Translated, it gives CASSPPRTSVTGELFF.

The chain combines TRBV28 with TRBJ2-7, with D perhaps given as TRBD1 or TRBD2 (5 bases each). This CDR3 spans 14 amino acids. Germline assignment: CDR1 MDHEN and CDR2 SYDVKM. V shed 4 bases and J shed 4 bases, with 14 bases lying between them. In DNA, the CDR3 is TGTGCCAGCAGTTGGCCGGGACGCGCGTACGAGCAGTACTTC. Translating it yields CASSWPGRAYEQYF.

The CDR3 nucleotides read TGTGCCAGCAGTGAATGGACAGCCACCGGGGAGCTGTTTTTT. This codes for CASSEWTATGELFF. The chain links TRBV2 to TRBJ2-2; the D gene is possibly TRBD1 (6 bases). Trimming shortened V by 2 bases and J by 4 bases, and 8 bases separated the two germline ends. There are 14 residues in the CDR3. Germline V gives CDR1 SNHLY, CDR2 FYNNEI. Filled out from reference TRBV2 and TRBJ2-2, the complete variable domain reads EPEVTQTPSHQVTQMGQEVILRCVPISNHLYFYWYRQILGQKVEFLVSFYNNEISEKSEIFDDQFSVERPDGSNFTLKIRSTKLEDSAMYFCASSEWTATGELFFGEGSRLTVL.

This chain joins TRBV28 and TRBJ1-1; 8 bases fit TRBD1. This CDR3 spans 16 amino acids. V gave up 3 bases and J gave up 0 bases; unmatched junction bases: 6. The germline V gene has CDR1 MDHEN and CDR2 SYDVKM. CDR3 coding DNA: TGTGCCAGCAGTTTTTGGGACAGGATCATGAACACTGAAGCTTTCTTT. It translates to CASSFWDRIMNTEAFF.

The chain uses TRBV28 and TRBJ1-1; tentatively, D is TRBD1 (5 bases). This CDR3 has 14 amino acids. V lost 3 bases and J 0 bases, leaving 8 bases between the germline ends. CDR1 is MDHEN and CDR2 is SYDVKM in the germline V gene. The CDR3 DNA reads as TGTGCCAGCAGTTTCCGGGGCTTGAACACTGAAGCTTTCTTT. This encodes CASSFRGLNTEAFF.

The chain is built from TRBV25-1 and TRBJ2-1; TRBD1 agrees at 9 bases. The V gene's germline CDR1 is MGHDK and CDR2 SYGVNS. V lost 3 bases and J lost 4; bases outside the gene matches: 7. CDR3 length: 16 amino acids. The DNA of the CDR3 is TGTGCCAGCAGTGATCCCGGGACAGGGCTTTACAATGAGCAGTTCTTC. The encoded protein is CASSDPGTGLYNEQFF. Full variable domain (rest looked up from reference TRBV25-1 and TRBJ2-1): EADIYQTPRYLVIGTGKKITLECSQTMGHDKMYWYQQDPGMELHLIHYSYGVNSTEKGDLSSESTVSRIRTEHFPLTLESARPSHTSQYLCASSDPGTGLYNEQFFGPGTRLTVL.

This clone was seen just once. This chain joins TRBV18 and TRBJ2-1; no clear D. Germline CDR1 is KGHSH and CDR2 is LQKENI. V was pared by 6 bases and J by 5 bases, with 11 bases between. The CDR3 runs to 13 residues. Here the CDR3 DNA reads TGTGCCAGCTCTCGAGTAAGAGACAATGAGCAGTTCTTC. Its protein product is CASSRVRDNEQFF.

The chain is built from TRBV5-4 and TRBJ2-7, with D perhaps matching TRBD1 or TRBD2 (5 bases each). Between the trimmed V and J ends, which lost 4 bases and 4 bases, there was a span of 15 bases. The CDR3 covers 14 residues. Germline CDR1 is SGHNT and CDR2 is YYREEE (reference sequence). The CDR3 region has the DNA TGTGCCAGCAGCCCGGGACGTCAAGGGTACGAGCAGTACTTC. It is translated as CASSPGRQGYEQYF.

This chain uses TRBV19 with TRBJ2-1, with 11 positions matching TRBD2. The V gene's germline CDR1 is LNHDA and CDR2 SQIVND (reference sequence). The CDR3 is made up of 18 amino acids. J lost 0 bases, V lost 5 bases, and 9 bases had no gene match. CDR3 loop: CASSRYSGTSGSYNEQFF. CDR3 DNA sequence: TGTGCCAGTAGTCGGTACTCCGGGACTAGCGGCTCCTACAATGAGCAGTTCTTC.

This clone was recorded once. The rearrangement joins TRBV11-2 to TRBJ2-1, with D maybe TRBD1 (6 bases). CDR3 length: 13 amino acids. Germline CDR1 reads SGHAT; CDR2 reads FQNNGV. V was clipped by 2 bases and J by 9 bases, with 11 bases between them. The CDR3 DNA reads TGTGCCAGCAGCTTACAGGGGAGCGGTGAGCAGTTCTTC. Protein product: CASSLQGSGEQFF.

The chain uses TRBV20-1 and TRBJ1-1, with D unclear. Germline values: CDR1 DFQATT, CDR2 SNEGSKA (reference sequence). Trimming took 3 bases from V and 4 from J, leaving 6 bases between them. There are 11 residues in the CDR3. The CDR3 DNA sequence: TGCAGTGCTAGGGCGGGCACTGAAGCTTTCTTT. Translating it yields CSARAGTEAFF.

The chain combines TRBV5-1 with TRBJ2-7, with D possibly TRBD2 on 5 matching bases. There are 14 residues in the CDR3. Germline V lookup: CDR1 SGHRS, CDR2 YFSETQ. Deletions cut 0 bases from V and 2 bases from J, with 9 bases between. The CDR3 DNA sequence: TGCGCCAGCAGCTTGGTTGACGGGGCCTACGAGCAGTACTTC. Amino acids: CASSLVDGAYEQYF.

This chain links TRBV6-6 with TRBJ1-2; unclear D gene. The ends were cut back, 11 bases at V and 5 bases at J, with 12 bases in the middle. Germline V CDR1 and CDR2: MNHNY, SVGAGI (reference sequence). CDR3 length: 11 amino acids. The chain's CDR3 is CASKGLYGYTF. CDR3 nucleotide sequence: TGTGCCTCGAAAGGGTTGTATGGCTACACCTTC.

The V gene is TRBV28, the J gene TRBJ2-4; the match to TRBD2 covers 7 bases. V lost 2 bases and J lost 0; bases outside the gene matches: 16. The CDR3 is 20 amino acids. CDR1 is MDHEN and CDR2 is SYDVKM in the germline V gene. The CDR3 spells CASSLPPAEVSGLAKNIQYF. CDR3 bases: TGTGCCAGCAGTTTACCACCTGCTGAAGTTAGCGGGCTAGCCAAAAACATTCAGTACTTC.

The V call is TRBV2, the J call TRBJ2-1; no clear D. V lost 2 bases and J 4 bases, leaving 9 bases between the germline ends. CDR1 SNHLY and CDR2 FYNNEI come from the germline V gene. There are 14 residues in the CDR3. Written as DNA, the CDR3 is TGTGCCAGCAGTGAACTCCGGAATTACAATGAGCAGTTCTTC. Its protein is CASSELRNYNEQFF.